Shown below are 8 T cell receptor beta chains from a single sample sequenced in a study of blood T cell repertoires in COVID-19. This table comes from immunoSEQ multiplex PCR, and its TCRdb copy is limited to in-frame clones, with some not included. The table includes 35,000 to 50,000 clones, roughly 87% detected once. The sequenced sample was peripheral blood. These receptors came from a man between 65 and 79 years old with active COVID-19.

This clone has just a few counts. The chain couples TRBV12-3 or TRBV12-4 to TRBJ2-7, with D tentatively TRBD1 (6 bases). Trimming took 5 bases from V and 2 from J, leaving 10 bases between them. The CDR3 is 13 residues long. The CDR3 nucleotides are TGTGCCAGCAGTCTGGACAGCACCTACGAGCAGTACTTC. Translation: CASSLDSTYEQYF.

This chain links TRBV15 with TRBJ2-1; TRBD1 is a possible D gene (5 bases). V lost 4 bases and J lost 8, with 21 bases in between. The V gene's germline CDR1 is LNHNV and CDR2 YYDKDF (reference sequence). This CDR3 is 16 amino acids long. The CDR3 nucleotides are TGTGCCACCAGCATAGGGGTTATCAGAAAAAACGATGAGCAGTTCTTC. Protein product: CATSIGVIRKNDEQFF. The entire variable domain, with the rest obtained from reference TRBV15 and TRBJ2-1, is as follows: DAMVIQNPRYQVTQFGKPVTLSCSQTLNHNVMYWYQQKSSQAPKLLFHYYDKDFNNEADTPDNFQSRRPNTSFCFLDIRSPGLGDTAMYLCATSIGVIRKNDEQFFGPGTRLTVL.

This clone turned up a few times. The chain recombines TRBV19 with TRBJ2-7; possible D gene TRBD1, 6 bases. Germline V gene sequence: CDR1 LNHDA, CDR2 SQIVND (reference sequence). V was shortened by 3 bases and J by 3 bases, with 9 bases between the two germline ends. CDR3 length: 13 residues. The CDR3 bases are TGTGCCAGTAGTATTGGGGGCTTCTACGAGCAGTACTTC. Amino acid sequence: CASSIGGFYEQYF.

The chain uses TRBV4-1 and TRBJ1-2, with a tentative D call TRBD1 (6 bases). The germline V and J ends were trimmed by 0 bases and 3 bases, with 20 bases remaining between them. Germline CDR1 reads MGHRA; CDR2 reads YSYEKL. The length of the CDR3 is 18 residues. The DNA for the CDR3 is TGCGCCAGCAGCCAAGATCCCTACAGGGAAGGGTCCTACTATGGCTACACCTTC. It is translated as CASSQDPYREGSYYGYTF.

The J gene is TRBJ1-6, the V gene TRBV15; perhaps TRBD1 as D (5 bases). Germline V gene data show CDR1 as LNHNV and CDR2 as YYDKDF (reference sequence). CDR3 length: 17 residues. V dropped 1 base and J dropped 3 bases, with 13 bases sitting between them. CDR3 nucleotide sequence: TGTGCCACCAGCAGAGGGGCAGGGATAGACTATAATTCACCCCTCCACTTT. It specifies CATSRGAGIDYNSPLHF.

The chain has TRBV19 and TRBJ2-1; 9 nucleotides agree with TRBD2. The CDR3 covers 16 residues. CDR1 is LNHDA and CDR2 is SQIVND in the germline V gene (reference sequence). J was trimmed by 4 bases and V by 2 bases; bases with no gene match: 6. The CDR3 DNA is TGTGCCAGTAGTATATCGATCAGCGGGGGGTACAATGAGCAGTTCTTC. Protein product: CASSISISGGYNEQFF.

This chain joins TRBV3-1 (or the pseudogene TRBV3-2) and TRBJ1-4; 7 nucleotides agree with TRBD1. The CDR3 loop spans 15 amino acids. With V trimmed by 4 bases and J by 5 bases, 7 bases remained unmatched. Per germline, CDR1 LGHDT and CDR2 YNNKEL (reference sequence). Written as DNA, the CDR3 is TGTGCCAGCAGCCCTCAGGGGGTTCCAAATGAAAAACTGTTTTTT. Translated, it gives CASSPQGVPNEKLFF.

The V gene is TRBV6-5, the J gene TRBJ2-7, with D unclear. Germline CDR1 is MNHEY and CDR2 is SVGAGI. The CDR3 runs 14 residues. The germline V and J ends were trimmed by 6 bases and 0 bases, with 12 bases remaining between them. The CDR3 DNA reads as TGTGCCAGCAGCTCCGCGTCCTTCTCCTACGAGCAGTACTTC. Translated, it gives CASSSASFSYEQYF.